One T cell receptor (beta chain) is described in this entry. These data come from a study of blood T cell repertoires in COVID-19. Study background: Sites in the United States, Italy and Spain provided acute and convalescent COVID-19 samples.

The length of the CDR3 is 12 residues. Per the germline V gene, CDR1 is SQVTM and CDR2 is ANQGSEA. The V and J ends lost 6 bases and 5 bases, in that order; junction bases with no gene match: 2. Clones were sequenced by immunoSEQ multiplex PCR, and TCRdb holds only the in-frame ones, with some missing. The sample has roughly 250,000 clones; roughly four fifths are singletons. Seattle-derived patients entered the study during active infection and were followed longitudinally. The chain employs TRBV29-1 and TRBJ1-4; 8 bases are a match to TRBD1. Sequenced sample: peripheral blood. The receptor comes from a person aged 65-85 years with COVID-19, enrolled during active disease. CDR3 coding DNA: TGCAGCGTCAGGGGGCAGAATGAAAAACTGTTTTTT. Translating it yields CSVRGQNEKLFF.